The rows below give T cell receptor beta chains drawn from one sample of a study of blood T cells in healthy people across ages. Each CDR3 protein is one row after TCRdb ran MiXCR on the 5' RACE reads. The data contain 800,000 to 950,000 distinct CDR3 sequences, roughly 43% of them singletons. Material: blood. These receptors came from a man aged 25 to 45 in good health. Both conserved end residues are part of each CDR3. Each record gives: D gene, V gene, J gene, clone size, CDR3 protein, CDR3 DNA. D genes are given only for firm matches. Only some rows state a clone size, as once, few, many or a class for expanded clones.

>-|TRBV10-3|TRBJ2-7|-
CAIRGTADNERYF
TGTGCCATCAGGGGGACGGCCGACAACGAGCGGTACTTC
>TRBD2|TRBV30|TRBJ2-5|once
CACMSLAGQETQYF
TGTGCCTGCATGTCACTAGCGGGGCAAGAGACCCAGTACTTC
>-|TRBV20-1|TRBJ1-2|-
CSAPTDNYGYTF
TGCAGTGCACCCACAGATAACTATGGCTACACCTTC
>-|TRBV28|TRBJ1-2|-
CASSLSPTLLGYTF
TGTGCCAGCAGTCTCAGCCCGACCTTGCTTGGCTACACCTTC
>TRBD2|TRBV12-3/TRBV12-4|TRBJ2-7|few
CASAPFSGNLYEQYF
TGTGCCAGCGCCCCGTTTAGCGGGAACCTCTACGAGCAGTACTTC
>TRBD1|TRBV7-8|TRBJ2-3|-
CASSLWSIRGQARTDTQYF
TGTGCCAGCAGCTTATGGTCGATCAGGGGGCAAGCCCGCACAGATACGCAGTATTTT
>-|TRBV7-2|TRBJ2-3|few
CASRIRPSTDTQYF
TGTGCCAGCAGGATTAGACCTAGCACAGATACGCAGTATTTT
>-|TRBV4-1|TRBJ1-4|few
CASSPFGGPNEKLFF
TGCGCCAGCAGCCCGTTCGGAGGGCCGAATGAAAAACTGTTTTTT
>TRBD1|TRBV6-1|TRBJ1-1|-
CASSDRDRGNLVNTEAFF
TGTGCCAGCAGTGACCGGGACAGGGGTAATTTGGTGAACACTGAAGCTTTCTTT
>TRBD2|TRBV10-3|TRBJ2-3|-
CAISIGTSGGDTQYF
TGTGCCATCAGTATCGGGACTAGCGGGGGGGATACGCAGTATTTT
>-|TRBV5-1|TRBJ2-3|few
CASSLAVTGMSTDTQYF
TGCGCCAGCAGCTTGGCGGTTACGGGGATGAGCACAGATACGCAGTATTTT
>-|TRBV24-1|TRBJ2-7|once
CATSGPRWGDEQYF
TGTGCCACCAGTGGTCCCCGGTGGGGGGACGAGCAGTACTTC
>-|TRBV7-2|TRBJ1-2|once
CASSTTGPNYGYTF
TGTGCCAGCAGCACGACAGGACCTAACTATGGCTACACCTTC
>-|TRBV3-1|TRBJ1-1|-
CASSQDRTEPEAFF
TGTGCCAGCAGCCAAGATCGGACCGAGCCTGAAGCTTTCTTT